A single sample is the source of the 12 T cell receptor beta chains below, sequenced in a study of blood T cell repertoires in COVID-19. Clones were sequenced by immunoSEQ multiplex PCR, and TCRdb holds only the in-frame ones, with some missing. In the table there are under 130,000 clones, nearly 85% of which are singletons. The sample comprised peripheral blood. Every receptor here comes from a human donor in a cohort sampled during active or convalescent COVID-19.

This sequence joins TRBV7-2 and TRBJ2-2; no clear D. Germline V gene data show CDR1 as SGHTA and CDR2 as FQGNSA. The V gene lost 5 bases and the J gene lost 0 bases, with 7 bases spanning the gap. The CDR3 has 14 amino acids. The CDR3 loop reads CASSPPSNTGELFF. The CDR3 nucleotides read TGTGCCAGCAGCCCCCCGTCGAACACCGGGGAGCTGTTTTTT.

CDR3 amino acids: CASSGTGAQETQYF. CDR3 coding DNA: TGTGCCAGCTCTGGGACTGGGGCTCAAGAGACCCAGTACTTC. This chain connects TRBV3-1 (or the pseudogene TRBV3-2) to TRBJ2-5; D possibly corresponds to TRBD2 (6 bases). Between the trimmed V and J ends, which lost 8 bases and 2 bases, there was a span of 15 bases. CDR3 length: 14 residues. The germline V gene has CDR1 LGHDT and CDR2 YNNKEL (reference sequence).

This clone turned up a few times. This chain uses TRBV4-1 with TRBJ2-7; D possibly corresponds to TRBD1 (6 bases). The CDR3 totals 13 residues. Germline values: CDR1 MGHRA, CDR2 YSYEKL. V was pared by 4 bases and J by 7 bases, with 14 bases between. The CDR3 DNA is TGCGCCAGCAGCCGCAGGACAGCTAGTGAGCAGTACTTC. Protein product: CASSRRTASEQYF.

The chain carries TRBV9 and TRBJ2-2; 13 bases fit TRBD2. The CDR3 runs to 20 residues. Germline trimming cut 4 bases from V and 0 bases from J; bases unmatched to any gene: 12. Per germline, CDR1 SGDLS and CDR2 YYNGEE. CDR3 amino acids: CASSSRFGLAGATNTGELFF. The CDR3 DNA sequence: TGTGCCAGCAGCTCCAGGTTCGGACTAGCGGGGGCCACGAACACCGGGGAGCTGTTTTTT.

V is TRBV5-4 and J is TRBJ1-2, with 7 bases lining up with TRBD1. Germline V gives CDR1 SGHNT, CDR2 YYREEE (reference sequence). The CDR3 is made up of 13 amino acids. The V gene end was trimmed by 4 bases and the J gene end by 4 bases; junction bases not matched to a gene: 4. CDR3 in DNA: TGTGCCAGCAGCACCGACAGGGTCTATGGCTACACCTTC. Protein product: CASSTDRVYGYTF. Together with reference TRBV5-4 and TRBJ1-2, the CDR3 gives the full variable domain: ETGVTQSPTHLIKTRGQQVTLRCSSQSGHNTVSWYQQALGQGPQFIFQYYREEENGRGNFPPRFSGLQFPNYSSELNVNALELDDSALYLCASSTDRVYGYTFGSGTRLTVV.

The rearrangement uses TRBV5-8 and TRBJ2-1, with 12 bases matching TRBD2. CDR1 is SGHTS and CDR2 is YDEGEE in the germline V gene. The CDR3 has 16 amino acids. Trimming removed 3 bases from V and 6 bases from J; junction bases left unmatched: 7. The CDR3 protein is CASSSTGTSGPNEQFF. CDR3 sequence (DNA): TGTGCCAGCAGCTCCACCGGGACTAGCGGGCCCAATGAGCAGTTCTTC.

The rearrangement joins TRBV4-1 to TRBJ2-2; 7 nucleotides match TRBD1. The CDR3 totals 14 residues. Germline V gene data show CDR1 as MGHRA and CDR2 as YSYEKL. Trimming removed 3 bases from V and 3 bases from J; junction bases left unmatched: 1. The CDR3 loop is CASSQGQYTGELFF. CDR3 nucleotide sequence: TGCGCCAGCAGCCAGGGACAGTACACCGGGGAGCTGTTTTTT.

This clone was detected once. This rearrangement joins TRBV6-6 to TRBJ1-2, with D tentatively TRBD1 (5 bases). Germline V CDR1 and CDR2: MNHNY, SVGAGI (reference sequence). This CDR3 has 14 residues. V dropped 3 bases and J dropped 5 bases, with 13 bases sitting between them. CDR3 region: CASSYEARGYGYTF. The CDR3 DNA reads TGTGCCAGCAGTTATGAGGCCCGGGGGTATGGCTACACCTTC.

The rearrangement links TRBV11-2 to TRBJ2-4; D possibly corresponds to TRBD2 (6 bases). The CDR3 loop spans 14 amino acids. Germline CDR1 SGHAT, CDR2 FQNNGV. Trimming cost V 5 bases and J 6 bases, with 14 bases left between them. Here the CDR3 reads CASSPRLDSNIQYF. DNA of the CDR3: TGTGCCAGCAGCCCCCGACTAGACTCAAACATTCAGTACTTC.

The J gene is TRBJ2-1, the V gene TRBV9; 13 bases are a match to TRBD2. The J segment lost 9 bases and the V segment lost 3 bases, leaving 9 bases of the junction unmatched. Germline CDR1 SGDLS, CDR2 YYNGEE. The CDR3 has 16 amino acids. The CDR3 reads CASSAGTSGVMSEQFF. The CDR3 region has the DNA TGTGCCAGCAGCGCAGGGACTAGCGGGGTTATGAGTGAGCAGTTCTTC.

This clone was observed a handful of times. The chain has TRBV19 and TRBJ1-1, with D perhaps matching TRBD1 (5 bases). The ends were cut back, 3 bases at V and 0 bases at J, with 8 bases in the middle. Germline CDR1 is LNHDA and CDR2 is SQIVND (reference sequence). This CDR3 region has 14 residues. This CDR3 reads CASSMTALNTEAFF. For the CDR3, the DNA is TGTGCCAGTAGTATGACAGCTCTGAACACTGAAGCTTTCTTT.

This sequence joins TRBV7-2 and TRBJ2-7; 10 positions match TRBD2. Unmatched junction bases numbered 7, after V lost 3 bases and J lost 5 bases. The CDR3 is made up of 15 amino acids. Germline V CDR1 and CDR2: SGHTA, FQGNSA. The CDR3 loop is CASSLRSGGANEQYF. The CDR3 DNA is TGTGCCAGCAGCTTGCGGAGCGGGGGGGCCAACGAGCAGTACTTC.